This TCR beta chain was observed in a study of blood T cell repertoires in COVID-19. Study background: From the United States, Italy and Spain came samples of acute and convalescent COVID-19. From T cells, B-cell-depleted T cells, or PBMCs came the material, which was cDNA or gDNA.

Data came from immunoSEQ multiplex PCR; TCRdb stores just in-frame clones and leaves some out. The repertoire includes hundreds of thousands of clones, approximately 85% of them detected once, and around 2% sits in the top ten. Participants were aged about 18 to 89 years from approximately 23 US areas. Allocation to cohorts depended on clinical history reported by the participants. The CDR3 spans 17 residues. The germline gives CDR1 MNHEY, CDR2 SVGEGT. Deletions cut 0 bases from V and 6 bases from J, with 17 bases between. The sequence came from a woman aged 45-65 years who had recovered from COVID-19. The chain uses TRBV6-2 or TRBV6-3 and TRBJ1-4; D is undetermined. Input material: PBMCs or T cells enriched from blood (not recorded which). CDR3 sequence (DNA): TGTGCCAGCAGTTACTCGACGATGAGGGCACGATATGAAAAACTGTTTTTT. Translating gives CASSYSTMRARYEKLFF.